This T cell receptor (beta chain) is drawn from a study of blood T cell repertoires in COVID-19 (dated by TCRdb to the early 2020s). Broadly, across the study: The collaborator samples originated in the United States, Italy and Spain and spanned the acute and convalescent phases of COVID-19. Sample metadata almost always included a de-identified subject ID, COVID-19 status, age in years and sex. Samples were obtained from the ongoing ImmuneRACE study (first 160 participants) and from approximately 1,200 subjects provided by 6 global collaborators. A freely available public database, intended as a resource for researchers studying the immune response to SARS-CoV-2, is where the repertoires were released. Where HLA class I and class II types were available, the types were taken from metadata supplied by the sample provider, not from assay-based typing. The material from the prospective study consisted of cDNA or gDNA derived from T cells, B-cell-depleted T cells, or PBMCs. Subjects who had been exposed to COVID-19, were actively infected with it, or had recovered from it provided the deeply sampled blood TCRbeta repertoires that made up the dataset.

Summary of the overall study and its limitations: The amount of clinical and demographic metadata varied by source and participant and was provided uncurated.

The CDR3 measures 15 amino acids from cysteine to phenylalanine. CDR3 DNA is the only sequence kept; it has 45 bases, read in frame from the first base. V is reduced by 4 bases and J by 3 bases, leaving a spacing of 13 bases between them. CDR1 SGHRS and CDR2 YFSETQ are derived from the germline V gene. Each collaborating institution followed its own protocols to collect whole blood in K2EDTA tubes. Collaborator samples were shipped for TCRbeta analysis as frozen whole blood, isolated PBMCs, or DNA extracted from either sample type. Comments on this clone: What antigen it recognizes has not been identified. Base qualities were left out, and no much larger clone turns up one base away.

TCRbeta CDR3 regions were amplified from genomic DNA using the immunoSEQ Assay, a bias-controlled multiplex PCR. As for the authors' bioinformatics: Nucleated cell counts per sample were estimated from amplification of reference gene primers within the assay. Sequence reads were collapsed and filtered to measure the absolute abundance of every unique TCRbeta CDR3 rearrangement. For each sample, productive Simpson clonality was calculated as the square root of Simpson's diversity index over productive rearrangements. Imported from immuneACCESS, the table was reduced by TCRdb to in-frame sequences with V and J called. These copies leave out some clones; in studies compared against another copy, an unresolved V gene accounts for under half, and the cause of the remainder is not known. The D gene and trimming were derived from the DNA, and the V and J assignments and clone size from that table. The table for this sample lists around 380,000 clones; around 84% of them were counted only once. The top ten constitute more than 1% of the sample.

Input material: peripheral blood. Rearrangement joined TRBV5-1 to TRBJ1-4; TRBD1 might be the D gene, on 5 matching bases. This sequence was found in a human donor with acute or convalescent COVID-19. The donor label of this sample is uncertain. The CDR3 amino acid sequence is: CASSRQTNANEKLFF. The sequence in DNA is TGCGCCAGCAGCAGACAGACAAATGCTAATGAAAAACTGTTTTTT.